A single sample gave rise to the 8 T cell receptor beta chains below, sequenced in a study of somatic mutations in cytotoxic T cells in rheumatoid arthritis. Method: immunoSEQ multiplex PCR; TCRdb's copy keeps in-frame clones and lacks some. Here the sample spans more than 15,000 clones, about 80% being singletons. The sample consisted of CD8+ T cells sorted from blood. Receptors were obtained from an adult with rheumatoid arthritis.

This clone was observed a single time. This rearrangement joins TRBV5-6 to TRBJ2-6; no definite D call. Germline values: CDR1 SGHDT, CDR2 YYEEEE. The V gene lost 0 bases and the J gene lost 4 bases, with 8 bases spanning the gap. The CDR3 is made up of 15 amino acids. The CDR3 region is CASSLVTQGANVLTF. CDR3 DNA: TGTGCCAGCAGCTTGGTCACCCAGGGGGCCAACGTCCTGACTTTC.

The V call is TRBV7-7, the J call TRBJ2-5, with a tentative D call TRBD2 (5 bases). The CDR3 is 16 amino acids. V lost 2 bases, J lost 1 base, and 14 bases lay in between. Germline-derived CDR1 and CDR2 are SSHAT and FNYEAQ (reference sequence). The CDR3 loop reads CASSLTRADPQETQYF. The DNA of the CDR3 is TGTGCCAGCAGCTTAACTAGGGCGGACCCCCAAGAGACCCAGTACTTC.

In nucleotides, the CDR3 is TGCAGCTCTTCCCAGGGAGGGCAAAACTATGGCTACACCTTC. Encoded protein: CSSSQGGQNYGYTF. The chain uses TRBV29-1 and TRBJ1-2, with a weak D call TRBD1 (5 bases). CDR3 length: 14 residues. The ends were cut back, 8 bases at V and 2 bases at J, with 18 bases in the middle. Germline assignment: CDR1 SQVTM and CDR2 ANQGSEA.

J is TRBJ2-3 and V is TRBV4-2, with 8 bases identical to TRBD2. This CDR3 contains 19 residues. With V trimmed by 4 bases and J by 2 bases, 17 bases remained unmatched. The germline V gene has CDR1 LGHNA and CDR2 YNFKEQ. CDR3 nucleotide sequence: TGTGCCAGCAGCCCCCGACTAGCGACCCCGAAGGAACACACAGATACGCAGTATTTT. Protein sequence: CASSPRLATPKEHTDTQYF.

This sequence joins TRBV10-3 and TRBJ2-7; D is unresolved. This CDR3 has 17 residues. Trimming left V 4 bases short and J 2 bases short, with 21 bases between. Germline CDR1 reads ENHRY; CDR2 reads SYGVKD. DNA for the CDR3: TGTGCCATCAGTGCTATTGGGCCTTATGATACAACCTACGAGCAGTACTTC. Protein sequence: CAISAIGPYDTTYEQYF.

This clone has only a few counts. The chain has TRBV19 and TRBJ1-1; D not certain. There are 14 residues in the CDR3. The germline CDR1 and CDR2 sequences are LNHDA and SQIVND (reference sequence). With 10 bases removed from V and 0 bases from J, the gap between germline ends came to 15 bases. CDR3 nucleotides: TGTGCCACGTACACCGGTGCCATGAACACTGAAGCTTTCTTT. Its protein is CATYTGAMNTEAFF.

V and J are TRBV2 and TRBJ1-2, with no clear D. The CDR3 runs to 11 residues. In germline, CDR1 is SNHLY, CDR2 FYNNEI. The V end was cut by 4 bases, the J end by 5 bases, with 5 bases between. CDR3 sequence: CASSVSYGYTF. CDR3 nucleotide sequence: TGTGCCAGCAGTGTGTCTTATGGCTACACCTTC.

The chain employs TRBV30 and TRBJ1-2; 10 nucleotides agree with TRBD1. CDR1 is GTSNPN and CDR2 is SVGIG in the germline V gene (reference sequence). The CDR3 runs 15 residues. V lost 1 base and J lost 8; bases outside the gene matches: 10. The DNA for the CDR3 is TGTGCCTGGAGTGCCGGACAGGGGGGGTTCGGAGGCTACACCTTC. Its translation is CAWSAGQGGFGGYTF. The full variable domain, its missing parts supplied by reference TRBV30 and TRBJ1-2, is SQTIHQWPATLVQPVGSPLSLECTVEGTSNPNLYWYRQAAGRGLQLLFYSVGIGQISSEVPQNLSASRPQDRQFILSSKKLLLSDSGFYLCAWSAGQGGFGGYTFGSGTRLTVV.